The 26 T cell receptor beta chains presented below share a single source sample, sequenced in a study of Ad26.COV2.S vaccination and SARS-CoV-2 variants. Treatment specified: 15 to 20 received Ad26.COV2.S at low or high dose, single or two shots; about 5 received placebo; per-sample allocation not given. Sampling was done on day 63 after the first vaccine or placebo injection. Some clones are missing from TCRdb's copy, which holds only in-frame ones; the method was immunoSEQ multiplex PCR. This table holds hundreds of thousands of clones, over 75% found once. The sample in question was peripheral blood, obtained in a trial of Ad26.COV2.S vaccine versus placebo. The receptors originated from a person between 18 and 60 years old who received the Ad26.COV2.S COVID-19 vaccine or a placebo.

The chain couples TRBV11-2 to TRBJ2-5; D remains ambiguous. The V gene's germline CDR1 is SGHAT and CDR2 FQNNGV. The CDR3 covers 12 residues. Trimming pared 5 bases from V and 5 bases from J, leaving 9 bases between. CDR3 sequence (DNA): TGTGCCAGCAGCCCGATGGGGGAGACCCAGTACTTC. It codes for CASSPMGETQYF.

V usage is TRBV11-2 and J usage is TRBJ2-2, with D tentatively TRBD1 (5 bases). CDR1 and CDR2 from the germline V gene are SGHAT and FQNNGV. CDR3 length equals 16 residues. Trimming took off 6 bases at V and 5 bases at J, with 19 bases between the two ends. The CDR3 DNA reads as TGTGCCAGCAGTTTACGACAGAGTCGATGGACCGGGGAGCTGTTTTTT. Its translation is CASSLRQSRWTGELFF.

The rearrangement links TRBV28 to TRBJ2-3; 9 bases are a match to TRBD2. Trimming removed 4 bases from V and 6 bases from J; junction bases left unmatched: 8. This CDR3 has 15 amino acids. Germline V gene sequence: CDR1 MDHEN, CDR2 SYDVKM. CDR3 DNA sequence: TGTGCCAGCAGTTCTCTAGCGGGGCGATCGGATACGCAGTATTTT. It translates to CASSSLAGRSDTQYF.

The CDR3 region is CASSTGKGYTF. CDR3 DNA: TGTGCCAGCTCGACAGGGAAGGGCTACACCTTC. The V gene is TRBV5-4, the J gene TRBJ1-2, with 7 bases matching TRBD1. The V gene's germline CDR1 is SGHNT and CDR2 YYREEE (reference sequence). The V and J ends lost 7 bases and 8 bases, in that order; junction bases with no gene match: 5. The CDR3 consists of 11 residues.

CDR3 protein: CASSLIRQVMNTEAFF. DNA for the CDR3: TGTGCCAGCAGCTTGATCCGACAGGTAATGAACACTGAAGCTTTCTTT. The chain uses TRBV5-5 and TRBJ1-1; tentative D call: TRBD1 (6 bases). From germline, CDR1 is SGHKS and CDR2 YYEKEE (reference sequence). This CDR3 is 16 amino acids long. V was clipped by 1 base and J by 0 bases, with 13 bases between them.

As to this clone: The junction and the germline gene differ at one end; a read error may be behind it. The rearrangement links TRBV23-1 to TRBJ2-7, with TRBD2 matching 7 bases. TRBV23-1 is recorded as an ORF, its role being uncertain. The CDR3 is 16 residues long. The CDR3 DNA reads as TGCGCCAGCACGAGCCCTTCGTGGGGGGGGTCCTTCGAGCAGTACTTC. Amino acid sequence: CASTSPSWGGSFEQYF.

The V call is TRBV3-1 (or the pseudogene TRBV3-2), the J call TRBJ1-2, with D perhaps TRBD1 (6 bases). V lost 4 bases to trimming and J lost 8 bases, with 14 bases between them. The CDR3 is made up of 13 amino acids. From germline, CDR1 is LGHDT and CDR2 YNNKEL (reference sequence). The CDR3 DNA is TGTGCCAGCAGCCCACCAGGGGAAGGCGGCTACACCTTC. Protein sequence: CASSPPGEGGYTF.

In nucleotides, the CDR3 is TGCGCCAGCAGCCCTAGCGGGGCCAAAAACATTCAGTACTTC. Translating it yields CASSPSGAKNIQYF. This chain joins TRBV5-1 and TRBJ2-4, with 8 bases fitting TRBD2. Germline CDR1 SGHRS, CDR2 YFSETQ. After removal of 4 bases from V and 1 base from J, the junction contained 1 base not matched to a gene. This CDR3 has 14 amino acids.

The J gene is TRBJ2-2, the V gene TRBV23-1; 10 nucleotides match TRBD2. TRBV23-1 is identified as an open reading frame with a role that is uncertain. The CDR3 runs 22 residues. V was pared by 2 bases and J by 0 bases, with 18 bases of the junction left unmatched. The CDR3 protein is CASSQTRVATSGPPPNTGELFF. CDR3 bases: TGCGCCAGCAGTCAAACGAGGGTAGCGACTAGCGGGCCCCCCCCGAACACCGGGGAGCTGTTTTTT.

CDR3 bases: TGTGCCAGCAGCCCCTTGGGGGGCGACACCGGGGAGCTGTTTTTT. Amino acid sequence: CASSPLGGDTGELFF. The chain carries TRBV11-2 and TRBJ2-2; tentatively, D is TRBD1 or TRBD2 (6 bases each). Germline V gene data show CDR1 as SGHAT and CDR2 as FQNNGV. V was cut by 5 bases and J by 3 bases, with 13 bases left in between. This CDR3 is 15 amino acids long. The full variable domain, with the rest looked up from reference TRBV11-2 and TRBJ2-2, is EAGVAQSPRYKIIEKRQSVAFWCNPISGHATLYWYQQILGQGPKLLIQFQNNGVVDDSQLPKDRFSAERLKGVDSTLKIQPAKLEDSAVYLCASSPLGGDTGELFFGEGSRLTVL.

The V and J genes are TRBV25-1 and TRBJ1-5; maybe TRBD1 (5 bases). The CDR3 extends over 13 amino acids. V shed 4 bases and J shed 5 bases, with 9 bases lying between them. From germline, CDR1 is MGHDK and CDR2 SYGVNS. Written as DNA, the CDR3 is TGTGCCAGCAGTGGGCGGGGCGATCAGCCCCAGCATTTT. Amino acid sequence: CASSGRGDQPQHF.

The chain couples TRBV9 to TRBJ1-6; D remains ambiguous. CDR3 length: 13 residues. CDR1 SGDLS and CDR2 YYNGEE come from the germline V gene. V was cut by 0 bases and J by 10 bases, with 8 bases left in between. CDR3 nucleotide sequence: TGTGCCAGCAGCGTAGCAGTGGGGTCACCCCTCCACTTT. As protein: CASSVAVGSPLHF. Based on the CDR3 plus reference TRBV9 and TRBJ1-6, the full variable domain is DSGVTQTPKHLITATGQRVTLRCSPRSGDLSVYWYQQSLDQGLQFLIQYYNGEERAKGNILERFSAQQFPDLHSELNLSSLELGDSALYFCASSVAVGSPLHFGNGTRLTVT.

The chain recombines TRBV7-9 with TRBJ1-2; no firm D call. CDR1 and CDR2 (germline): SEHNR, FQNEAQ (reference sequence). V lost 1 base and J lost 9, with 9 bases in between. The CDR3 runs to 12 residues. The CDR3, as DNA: TGTGCCAGCAGCTTAGGACCGCGGAGCTACACCTTC. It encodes CASSLGPRSYTF.

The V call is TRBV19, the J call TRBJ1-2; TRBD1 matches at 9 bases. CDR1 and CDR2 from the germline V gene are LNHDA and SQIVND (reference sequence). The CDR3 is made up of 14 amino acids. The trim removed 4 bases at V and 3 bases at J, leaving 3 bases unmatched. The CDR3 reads CASSTGQGYYGYTF. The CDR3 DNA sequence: TGTGCCAGTAGTACGGGACAGGGCTACTATGGCTACACCTTC. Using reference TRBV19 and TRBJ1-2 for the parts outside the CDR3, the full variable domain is DGGITQSPKYLFRKEGQNVTLSCEQNLNHDAMYWYRQDPGQGLRLIYYSQIVNDFQKGDIAEGYSVSREKKESFPLTVTSAQKNPTAFYLCASSTGQGYYGYTFGSGTRLTVV.

CDR3 sequence reads: CASSQRSNCEKLFF. For the CDR3, the DNA is TGCGCCAGCAGTCAAAGGAGTAATTGCGAAAAACTGTTTTTT. V and J are TRBV23-1 and TRBJ1-4; no firm D call. TRBV23-1 is treated as an ORF (open reading frame) with a function not yet certain. Trimming stripped 2 bases from V and 8 bases from J, with 12 bases between. The CDR3 contains 14 residues.

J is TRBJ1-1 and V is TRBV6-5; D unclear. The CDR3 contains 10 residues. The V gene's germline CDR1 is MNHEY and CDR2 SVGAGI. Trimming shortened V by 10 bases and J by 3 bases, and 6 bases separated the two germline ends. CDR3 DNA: TGTGCCATCAAGTACACTGAAGCTTTCTTT. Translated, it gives CAIKYTEAFF.

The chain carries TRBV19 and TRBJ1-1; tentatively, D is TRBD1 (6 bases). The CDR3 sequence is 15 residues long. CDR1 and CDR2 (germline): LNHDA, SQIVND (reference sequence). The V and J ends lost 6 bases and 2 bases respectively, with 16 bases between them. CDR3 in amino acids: CASRQKGERNTEAFF. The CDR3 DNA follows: TGTGCCAGTAGGCAAAAGGGGGAGAGAAACACTGAAGCTTTCTTT.

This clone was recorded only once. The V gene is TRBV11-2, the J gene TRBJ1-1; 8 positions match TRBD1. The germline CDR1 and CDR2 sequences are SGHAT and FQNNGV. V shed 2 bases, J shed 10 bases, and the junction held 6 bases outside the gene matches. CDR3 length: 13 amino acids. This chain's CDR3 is CASSLSQGAVAFF. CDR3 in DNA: TGTGCCAGCAGCTTATCCCAGGGGGCCGTAGCTTTCTTT.

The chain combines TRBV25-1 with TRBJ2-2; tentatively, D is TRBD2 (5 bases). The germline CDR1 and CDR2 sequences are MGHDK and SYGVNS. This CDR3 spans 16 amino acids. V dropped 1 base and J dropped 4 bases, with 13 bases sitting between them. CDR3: CASSEWEAAGTGELFF. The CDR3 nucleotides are TGTGCCAGCAGTGAATGGGAAGCGGCGGGCACCGGGGAGCTGTTTTTT.

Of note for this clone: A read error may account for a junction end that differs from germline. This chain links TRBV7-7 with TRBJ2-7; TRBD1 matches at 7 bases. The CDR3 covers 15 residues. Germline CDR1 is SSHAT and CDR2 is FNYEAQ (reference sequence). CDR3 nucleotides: TGTGCTAGCAGCCCATATTTGGGACAGCTCTACGAGCAGTACTTC. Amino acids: CASSPYLGQLYEQYF.

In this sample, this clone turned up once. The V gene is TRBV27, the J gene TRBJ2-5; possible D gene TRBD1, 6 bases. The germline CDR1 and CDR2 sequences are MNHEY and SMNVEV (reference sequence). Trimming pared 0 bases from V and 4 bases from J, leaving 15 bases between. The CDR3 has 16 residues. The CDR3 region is CASSLSGNRVVETQYF. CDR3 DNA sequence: TGTGCCAGCAGTTTATCGGGGAACAGGGTTGTAGAGACCCAGTACTTC.

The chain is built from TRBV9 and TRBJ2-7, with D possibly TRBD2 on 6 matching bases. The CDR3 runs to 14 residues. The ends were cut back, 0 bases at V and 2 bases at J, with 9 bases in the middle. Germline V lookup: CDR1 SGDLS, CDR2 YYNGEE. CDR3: CASSVERVTYEQYF. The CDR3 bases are TGTGCCAGCAGCGTAGAGCGGGTCACCTACGAGCAGTACTTC.

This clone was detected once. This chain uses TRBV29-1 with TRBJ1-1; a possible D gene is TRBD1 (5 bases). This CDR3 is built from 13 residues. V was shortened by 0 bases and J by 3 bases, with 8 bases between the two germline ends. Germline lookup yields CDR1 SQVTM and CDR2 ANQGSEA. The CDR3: CSVEEGAYTEAFF. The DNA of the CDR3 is TGCAGCGTTGAAGAAGGGGCTTACACTGAAGCTTTCTTT.

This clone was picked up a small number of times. DNA for the CDR3: TGTGCCAGCAGTTCCACAGGGGAACATTATAATTCACCCCTCCACTTT. This codes for CASSSTGEHYNSPLHF. The V gene is TRBV27, the J gene TRBJ1-6, with TRBD1 identical over 7 bases. The V gene's germline CDR1 is MNHEY and CDR2 SMNVEV (reference sequence). This CDR3 comprises 16 residues. Trimming took 4 bases from V and 4 from J; bases not matched to a gene: 7.

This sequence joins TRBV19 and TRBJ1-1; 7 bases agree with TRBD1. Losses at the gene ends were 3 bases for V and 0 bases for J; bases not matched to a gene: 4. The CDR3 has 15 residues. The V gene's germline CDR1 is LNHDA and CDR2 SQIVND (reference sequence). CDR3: CASSMGTVMNTEAFF. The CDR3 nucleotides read TGTGCCAGTAGTATGGGGACAGTCATGAACACTGAAGCTTTCTTT.

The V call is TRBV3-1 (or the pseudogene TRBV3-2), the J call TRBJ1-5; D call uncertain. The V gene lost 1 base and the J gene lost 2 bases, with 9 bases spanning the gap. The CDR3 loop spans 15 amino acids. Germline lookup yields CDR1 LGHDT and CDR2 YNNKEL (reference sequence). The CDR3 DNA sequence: TGTGCCAGCAGCCAAGGGGTTATGGGCAATCAGCCCCAGCATTTT. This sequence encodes CASSQGVMGNQPQHF.